The clone carrying this TCR beta chain was seen more than once but under ten times. What it recognizes is unknown. The record originates from a study of cytomegalovirus exposure and HLA in healthy donors. The trim removed 4 bases at V and 0 bases at J, leaving 9 bases unmatched. Per germline, CDR1 SNHLY and CDR2 FYNNEI. The CDR3 has 18 amino acids. Study results and limitations: The majority of TCR sequences were rare, yet some public TCRs appeared in many donors.

Use of 60 Vbeta and 13 Jbeta primers characterized the PCR. TCRdb keeps only in-frame clones here, not all; method: immunoSEQ multiplex PCR. Among about 130,000 clones, roughly 10% were seen once, and the ten largest hold 1.8%. Material: PBMCs. V and J are TRBV2 and TRBJ2-7, with 13 bases matching TRBD2. The sequence was obtained from a man aged 50-60 years in good health and CMV-seronegative. CDR3 amino acids: CASSGLGLAGRSSYEQYF. The CDR3 DNA reads TGTGCCAGCAGTGGGTTGGGACTAGCGGGGAGGAGCTCCTACGAGCAGTACTTC.